Sequencing of this TCR beta chain was carried out in a study of CD8 T cells in ankylosing spondylitis. Study-level points and caveats: The study looked at matched synovial fluid samples from ankylosing spondylitis patients. Disease-linked clones were reported to be significantly enriched there. Earlier studies detected some motif variants in reactive arthritis synovial fluid and blood. Disease-linked clones bore a CD8+ phenotype, appearing relatively rarely in peripheral blood. The study identified a TCR beta motif of several highly homologous variants that appeared characteristic of ankylosing spondylitis blood.

By quantitative 5'-RACE with molecular barcodes, the TCR beta libraries were made. TCRdb re-analysed the 5' RACE reads in MiXCR, keeping a single row per CDR3 protein. The sample lists roughly 350,000 distinct CDR3 sequences; 6.5% to 10% were seen once. V dropped 6 bases and J dropped 8; count of bases not matched to a gene: 6. The CDR3 consists of 15 residues. Comments on this clonotype: Its antigen is still unknown.

This sequence joins TRBV12-3 or TRBV12-4 and TRBJ2-1, with 14 bases matching TRBD2. The sequence was obtained from a male donor with ankylosing spondylitis. The sample taken for sequencing was blood, either unsorted or a sorted T cell fraction (not recorded which). CDR3 sequence reads: CASSDGTSGSDEQFF. CDR3 nucleotide sequence: TGTGCCAGCAGCGACGGGACTAGCGGGAGTGATGAGCAGTTCTTC.